One sample yielded the 30 T cell receptor beta chains listed below, sequenced in a study of human T cells and chemical hapten exposure. MiXCR, applied by TCRdb to the RACE reads, yields one record per CDR3 protein. The sample lists fewer than 500,000 distinct CDR3 sequences, more than 4.5% occurring once. The time point is: patch test 1, 2 weeks after DPC sensitization. Specified treatment: therapeutic diphenylcyclopropenone sensitization with weekly scalp DPC. Sequencing used whole blood, obtained in connection with sensitization to the hapten diphenylcyclopropenone (DPC). These TCRs come from a woman between 50 and 59 years old with alopecia areata. Some clones in this sample may be carry-over from other donors' samples.

This rearrangement joins TRBV6-2 or TRBV6-3 to TRBJ2-7; 10 nucleotides align to TRBD1. V shed 0 bases and J 3 bases; nucleotides not matched to a gene: 5. The germline CDR1 and CDR2 sequences are MNHEY and SVGEGT. CDR3 length: 16 residues. The CDR3 is CASSYSAGQGFYEQYF. As DNA, the CDR3 is TGTGCCAGCAGTTACTCCGCGGGACAGGGGTTCTACGAGCAGTACTTC.

This clonotype was observed many times. This chain uses TRBV13 with TRBJ1-1, with 9 bases identical to TRBD1. This CDR3 is built from 15 residues. V was clipped by 5 bases and J by 5 bases; unmatched bases: 9. Germline V gene lookup returns CDR1 PRHDT and CDR2 FYEKMQ (reference sequence). CDR3: CASSRTGTGWTEAFF. The CDR3 DNA follows: TGTGCCAGCAGCCGTACCGGGACAGGGTGGACTGAAGCTTTCTTT.

There are a few counts of this clonotype. The J gene is TRBJ2-1, the V gene TRBV7-2, with TRBD2 matching 12 bases. Germline CDR1 reads SGHTA; CDR2 reads FQGNSA. The CDR3 has 17 residues. V lost 2 bases to trimming and J lost 7 bases; unmatched junction nucleotides: 9. The CDR3, as DNA: TGTGCCAGCAGCTTAACGCCTAGCGGGAGGGCATTTAATGAGCAGTTCTTC. It is translated as CASSLTPSGRAFNEQFF.

V and J are TRBV9 and TRBJ2-7, with D maybe TRBD1 (7 bases). Germline values: CDR1 SGDLS, CDR2 YYNGEE. V dropped 4 bases and J dropped 2 bases, with 13 bases sitting between them. The CDR3 covers 14 residues. CDR3 sequence (DNA): TGTGCCAGCAGCCAGGGGGGAAGCGCCTACGAGCAGTACTTC. It encodes CASSQGGSAYEQYF.

This clonotype occurred many times. This chain joins TRBV5-1 and TRBJ1-1, with 8 bases aligning to TRBD1. CDR1 is SGHRS and CDR2 is YFSETQ in the germline V gene. This CDR3 has 15 residues. With 4 bases clipped from V and 3 bases from J, the junction kept 8 bases outside the gene matches. CDR3 coding DNA: TGCGCCAGCAGCCCGCGGACAGGGCAGGACACTGAAGCTTTCTTT. It is translated as CASSPRTGQDTEAFF.

Ten or more counts support this clonotype. The chain combines TRBV18 with TRBJ2-4; 8 bases agree with TRBD1. CDR1 and CDR2 (germline): KGHSH, LQKENI. V lost 6 bases to trimming and J lost 6 bases; unmatched junction nucleotides: 7. The CDR3 consists of 14 residues. The CDR3 DNA reads as TGTGCCAGCTCCCTGCGACAGGGGATAAACATTCAGTACTTC. Translation: CASSLRQGINIQYF. Full variable domain (outside the CDR3, taken from reference TRBV18 and TRBJ2-4): NAGVMQNPRHLVRRRGQEARLRCSPMKGHSHVYWYRQLPEEGLKFMVYLQKENIIDESGMPKERFSAEFPKEGPSILRIQQVVRGDSAAYFCASSLRQGINIQYFGAGTRLSVL.

In this sample, this clonotype turned up many times. The genes are TRBV2 and TRBJ2-7; 7 nucleotides align to TRBD1. The CDR3 runs to 12 residues. CDR1 is SNHLY, CDR2 FYNNEI, per germline. The V and J ends lost 6 bases and 2 bases, in that order; junction bases with no gene match: 1. This CDR3 is CASRDRPYEQYF. CDR3 bases: TGTGCCAGCAGGGACAGGCCCTACGAGCAGTACTTC.

A few counts support this clonotype. The chain has TRBV2 and TRBJ1-5; D remains unclear. V lost 1 base to trimming and J lost 1 base, with 8 bases between them. CDR1 and CDR2 (germline): SNHLY, FYNNEI. The CDR3 extends over 15 amino acids. The CDR3 is CASSEEGMSNQPQHF. The CDR3 DNA follows: TGTGCCAGCAGTGAAGAAGGGATGAGCAATCAGCCCCAGCATTTT. The variable domain in full, completed from reference TRBV2 and TRBJ1-5, reads EPEVTQTPSHQVTQMGQEVILRCVPISNHLYFYWYRQILGQKVEFLVSFYNNEISEKSEIFDDQFSVERPDGSNFTLKIRSTKLEDSAMYFCASSEEGMSNQPQHFGDGTRLSIL.

This clonotype was seen many times. The genes are TRBV5-1 and TRBJ2-2; D remains ambiguous. Germline CDR1 and CDR2: SGHRS and YFSETQ. This CDR3 spans 13 amino acids. V was shortened by 0 bases and J by 6 bases, with 6 bases between the two germline ends. This chain's CDR3 is CASSLGAAGELFF. CDR3 DNA sequence: TGCGCCAGCAGCTTGGGGGCGGCCGGGGAGCTGTTTTTT.

This clonotype occurred many times. CDR3 region: CASGSGQGLNTEAFF. The CDR3 bases are TGCGCCAGCGGATCGGGACAGGGGTTGAACACTGAAGCTTTCTTT. The rearrangement joins TRBV5-1 to TRBJ1-1; TRBD1 matches 10 bases. Unmatched junction bases numbered 6, after V lost 7 bases and J lost 0 bases. Germline V gene sequence: CDR1 SGHRS, CDR2 YFSETQ. The CDR3 is made up of 15 amino acids.

This CDR3 is CASSLSGYADEAFF. The CDR3 bases are TGCGCCAGCAGCTTGTCTGGCTATGCGGATGAAGCTTTCTTT. The genes are TRBV5-1 and TRBJ1-1; D is unresolved. Per germline, CDR1 SGHRS and CDR2 YFSETQ. The CDR3 has 14 residues. The V end lost 1 base, the J end lost 7 bases, and 14 bases lay between the germline ends.

In this sample, this clonotype turned up many times. The CDR3 loop reads CSVEEGGLTNEQFF. The CDR3 coding sequence is TGCAGCGTTGAAGAGGGGGGCCTCACCAATGAGCAGTTCTTC. The chain carries TRBV29-1 and TRBJ2-1, with D tentatively TRBD1 or TRBD2 (6 bases each). Trimming took off 0 bases at V and 6 bases at J, with 12 bases between the two ends. Germline CDR1 is SQVTM and CDR2 is ANQGSEA. The CDR3 loop spans 14 amino acids.

This clonotype occurred a few times. This sequence joins TRBV7-2 and TRBJ2-7; tentatively, D is TRBD1 (5 bases). The CDR3 is 13 residues long. Germline values: CDR1 SGHTA, CDR2 FQGNSA. The V and J ends lost 7 bases and 6 bases respectively, with 16 bases between them. The CDR3 is CASTSTALGEQYF. The CDR3 bases are TGTGCCAGCACCTCGACAGCCCTGGGCGAGCAGTACTTC.

There are a few counts of this clonotype. The V and J genes are TRBV2 and TRBJ1-1; D unresolved. Germline V gene sequence: CDR1 SNHLY, CDR2 FYNNEI. This CDR3 is built from 14 residues. V was trimmed by 7 bases and J by 2 bases, leaving 14 bases between them. The CDR3 spells CASTPDGQNTEAFF. CDR3 DNA sequence: TGTGCCAGCACCCCCGACGGGCAAAACACTGAAGCTTTCTTT. The full variable domain, rest sourced from reference TRBV2 and TRBJ1-1, is EPEVTQTPSHQVTQMGQEVILRCVPISNHLYFYWYRQILGQKVEFLVSFYNNEISEKSEIFDDQFSVERPDGSNFTLKIRSTKLEDSAMYFCASTPDGQNTEAFFGQGTRLTVV.

The chain links TRBV5-1 to TRBJ2-1; TRBD1 matches at 9 bases. This CDR3 comprises 14 residues. CDR1 SGHRS and CDR2 YFSETQ come from the germline V gene. Trimming took 4 bases from V and 6 from J; bases not matched to a gene: 5. The CDR3 DNA reads TGCGCCAGCAGCATCAGACAGGGGGGCAATGAGCAGTTCTTC. Encoded protein: CASSIRQGGNEQFF. The complete variable domain, with remaining parts taken from reference TRBV5-1 and TRBJ2-1, reads KAGVTQTPRYLIKTRGQQVTLSCSPISGHRSVSWYQQTPGQGLQFLFEYFSETQRNKGNFPGRFSGRQFSNSRSEMNVSTLELGDSALYLCASSIRQGGNEQFFGPGTRLTVL.

V usage is TRBV12-3 or TRBV12-4 and J usage is TRBJ1-2; TRBD1 aligns across 8 bases. The CDR3 runs 13 residues. The V and J ends lost 6 bases and 6 bases, in that order; junction bases with no gene match: 6. In DNA, the CDR3 is TGTGCCAGCAGGGTCAGGGGGCGTGATGGCTACACCTTC. Its translation is CASRVRGRDGYTF.

J is TRBJ1-1 and V is TRBV12-3 or TRBV12-4, with 11 bases lining up with TRBD1. J lost 5 bases, V lost 2 bases, and 7 bases had no gene match. The CDR3 sequence is 16 residues long. The CDR3 region has the DNA TGTGCCAGCAGTTTACAGGACAGGGGGCTTGGAACTGAAGCTTTCTTT. Translating gives CASSLQDRGLGTEAFF.

This clonotype has at least ten counts. CDR3 sequence (DNA): TGTGCCAGCAGCCAAGATGGCGGGGTAACCTACGAGCAGTACTTC. It translates to CASSQDGGVTYEQYF. The rearrangement links TRBV4-2 to TRBJ2-7, with D possibly matching TRBD2 (6 bases). The CDR3 covers 15 residues. Trimming stripped 0 bases from V and 2 bases from J, with 11 bases between. CDR1 LGHNA and CDR2 YNFKEQ come from the germline V gene.

The chain has TRBV20-1 and TRBJ2-2, with D possibly being TRBD2 (6 bases). Trimming left V 0 bases short and J 0 bases short, with 14 bases between. Germline V gene lookup returns CDR1 DFQATT and CDR2 SNEGSKA (reference sequence). This CDR3 spans 17 amino acids. CDR3 amino acids: CSARDRRAGSNTGELFF. The CDR3 coding sequence is TGCAGTGCTAGAGATAGGAGGGCAGGTTCGAACACCGGGGAGCTGTTTTTT.

This clonotype was detected only a few times. V and J are TRBV5-1 and TRBJ2-1, with TRBD1 matching over 8 bases. From germline, CDR1 is SGHRS and CDR2 YFSETQ. This CDR3 has 16 amino acids. The V and J ends lost 4 bases and 4 bases, in that order; junction bases with no gene match: 10. CDR3 amino acids: CASSIGQGNRYNEQFF. CDR3 in DNA: TGCGCCAGCAGCATAGGACAGGGAAACAGATACAATGAGCAGTTCTTC.

This chain uses TRBV20-1 with TRBJ2-3; tentative D call: TRBD2 (5 bases). Trimming pared 3 bases from V and 1 base from J, leaving 11 bases between. The CDR3 totals 14 residues. Germline V CDR1 and CDR2: DFQATT, SNEGSKA (reference sequence). The DNA for the CDR3 is TGCAGTGCTAGTCCCGCGGAGGGCACAGATACGCAGTATTTT. As protein: CSASPAEGTDTQYF.

This clonotype showed up just a few times. This chain joins TRBV20-1 and TRBJ2-3; 7 bases match TRBD2. Germline trimming cut 1 base from V and 1 base from J; bases unmatched to any gene: 2. Germline-derived CDR1 and CDR2 are DFQATT and SNEGSKA (reference sequence). The CDR3 sequence is 14 residues long. CDR3 amino acids: CSARASGGTDTQYF. The DNA of the CDR3 is TGCAGTGCTAGAGCTAGCGGAGGCACAGATACGCAGTATTTT.

This clonotype has ten or more counts. The CDR3 nucleotides are TGCAGTGCCCATACTAGCGGGAGAGGCACAGATACGCAGTATTTT. Encoded protein: CSAHTSGRGTDTQYF. J is TRBJ2-3 and V is TRBV20-1, with TRBD2 matching over 11 bases. Trimming took 6 bases from V and 1 from J; bases not matched to a gene: 6. Per the germline V gene, CDR1 is DFQATT and CDR2 is SNEGSKA (reference sequence). The length of the CDR3 is 15 residues.

This clonotype was seen many times. The chain's CDR3 is CASSLVTGGPGNEQFF. CDR3 DNA: TGTGCCAGCAGTTTAGTCACGGGAGGGCCGGGTAATGAGCAGTTCTTC. V and J are TRBV12-3 or TRBV12-4 and TRBJ2-1; 8 positions match TRBD2. This CDR3 contains 16 residues. V lost 1 base, J lost 7 bases, and 9 bases stayed unmatched.

This clonotype appeared a few times. The gene calls are TRBV25-1 and TRBJ1-1; possibly TRBD1 for D (5 bases). With 2 bases removed from V and 1 base from J, the gap between germline ends came to 8 bases. CDR3 length: 14 amino acids. Germline CDR1 reads MGHDK; CDR2 reads SYGVNS. The CDR3: CASSERTRNTEAFF. CDR3 sequence (DNA): TGTGCCAGCAGTGAACGGACACGGAACACTGAAGCTTTCTTT.

The chain has TRBV6-5 and TRBJ2-3; 10 bases align to TRBD1. The CDR3 is 16 residues long. CDR1 MNHEY and CDR2 SVGAGI come from the germline V gene. V lost 0 bases to trimming and J lost 5 bases; unmatched junction nucleotides: 5. The DNA for the CDR3 is TGTGCCAGCAGTTACTCCGGGACAGGGGTCCAAGATACGCAGTATTTT. Translation: CASSYSGTGVQDTQYF.

This clonotype was detected ten times or more. This rearrangement joins TRBV9 to TRBJ2-5; D gene unclear. The V end lost 4 bases, the J end lost 0 bases, and 13 bases lay between the germline ends. Germline assignment: CDR1 SGDLS and CDR2 YYNGEE. This CDR3 has 15 amino acids. The chain's CDR3 is CASSPEIVDQETQYF. CDR3 DNA sequence: TGTGCCAGCAGCCCAGAAATAGTGGACCAAGAGACCCAGTACTTC.

This clonotype was picked up many times. The chain couples TRBV4-3 to TRBJ2-5; 9 bases map to TRBD1. The V and J ends lost 8 bases and 4 bases, in that order; junction bases with no gene match: 11. In germline, CDR1 is LGHNA, CDR2 YSLEER. The CDR3 sequence is 15 residues long. This chain's CDR3 is CASAPGQGGGETQYF. CDR3 bases: TGCGCCAGCGCTCCGGGACAGGGAGGTGGAGAGACCCAGTACTTC.

This clonotype has a count of ten or more. The chain is built from TRBV2 and TRBJ2-6; D might be TRBD2 (5 bases). From germline, CDR1 is SNHLY and CDR2 FYNNEI. Deletions cut 4 bases from V and 0 bases from J, with 7 bases between. There are 15 residues in the CDR3. The CDR3 DNA follows: TGTGCCAGCAGTGCCCGGGGCTCTGGGGCCAACGTCCTGACTTTC. Translated: CASSARGSGANVLTF.

This clonotype was detected ten times or more. This chain connects TRBV7-8 to TRBJ2-3; TRBD1 or TRBD2 may be the D gene (5 bases each). V dropped 8 bases and J dropped 0 bases, with 15 bases sitting between them. CDR3 length: 15 amino acids. Germline assignment: CDR1 SGHVS and CDR2 FQNEAQ. The CDR3 sequence is CASCPPGRSTDTQYF. CDR3 coding DNA: TGTGCCAGCTGCCCGCCGGGACGGAGCACAGATACGCAGTATTTT.